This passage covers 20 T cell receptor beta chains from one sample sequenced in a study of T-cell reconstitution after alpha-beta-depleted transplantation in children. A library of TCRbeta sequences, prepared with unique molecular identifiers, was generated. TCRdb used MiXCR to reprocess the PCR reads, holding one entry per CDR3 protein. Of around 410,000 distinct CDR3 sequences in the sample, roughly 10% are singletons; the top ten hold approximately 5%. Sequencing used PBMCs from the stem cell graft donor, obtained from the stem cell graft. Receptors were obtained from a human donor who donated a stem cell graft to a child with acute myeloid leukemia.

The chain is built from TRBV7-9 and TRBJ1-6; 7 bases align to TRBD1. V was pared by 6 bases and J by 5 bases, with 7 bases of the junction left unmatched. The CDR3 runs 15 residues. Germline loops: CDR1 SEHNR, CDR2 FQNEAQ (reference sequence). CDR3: CASRTGPDHNSPLHF. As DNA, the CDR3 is TGTGCCAGCAGGACAGGGCCTGATCATAATTCACCCCTCCACTTT.

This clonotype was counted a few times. This CDR3 reads CASSTGLSVQQYV. The DNA of the CDR3 is TGTGCCAGCAGTACGGGACTGTCGGTGCAGCAGTACGTC. This rearrangement joins TRBV12-3 or TRBV12-4 to TRBJ2-7, with D perhaps matching TRBD2 (6 bases). The CDR3 covers 13 residues. The V gene lost 5 bases and the J gene lost 8 bases, with 16 bases spanning the gap.

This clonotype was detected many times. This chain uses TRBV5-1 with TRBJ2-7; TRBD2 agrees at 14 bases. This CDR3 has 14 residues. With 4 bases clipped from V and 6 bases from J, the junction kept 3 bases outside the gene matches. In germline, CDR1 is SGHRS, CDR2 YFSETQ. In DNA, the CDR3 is TGCGCCAGCAGCGAGGGGACTAGCGGGGGCGAGCAGTACGTC. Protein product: CASSEGTSGGEQYV.

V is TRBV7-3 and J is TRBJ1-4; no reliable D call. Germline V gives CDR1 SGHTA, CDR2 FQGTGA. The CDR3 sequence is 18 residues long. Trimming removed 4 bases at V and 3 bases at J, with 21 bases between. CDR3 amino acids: CASSSRPLGGESNEKLFF. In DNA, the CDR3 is TGTGCCAGCAGCTCCCGCCCCCTGGGCGGTGAGTCTAATGAAAAACTGTTTTTT.

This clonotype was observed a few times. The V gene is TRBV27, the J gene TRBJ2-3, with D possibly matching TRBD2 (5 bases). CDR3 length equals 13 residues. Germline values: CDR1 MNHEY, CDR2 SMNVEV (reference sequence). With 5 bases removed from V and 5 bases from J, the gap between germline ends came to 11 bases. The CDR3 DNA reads TGTGCCAGCAGTCGAGGGTTGGGAGATACGCAGTATTTT. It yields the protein CASSRGLGDTQYF.

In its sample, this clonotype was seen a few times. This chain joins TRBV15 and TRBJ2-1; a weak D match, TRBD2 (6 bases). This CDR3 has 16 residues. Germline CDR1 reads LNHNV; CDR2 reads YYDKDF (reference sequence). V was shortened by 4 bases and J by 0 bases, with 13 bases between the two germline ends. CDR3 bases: TGTGCCACCAGCAAGGAGGGGTCCAGCTCCTACAATGAGCAGTTCTTC. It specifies CATSKEGSSSYNEQFF.

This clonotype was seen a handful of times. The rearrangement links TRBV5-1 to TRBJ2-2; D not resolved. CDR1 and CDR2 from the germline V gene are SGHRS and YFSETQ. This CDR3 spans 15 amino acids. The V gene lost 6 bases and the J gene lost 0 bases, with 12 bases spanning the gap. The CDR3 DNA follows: TGCGCCAGCAACGATGAAGGATCGAACACCGGGGAGCTGTTTTTT. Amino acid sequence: CASNDEGSNTGELFF. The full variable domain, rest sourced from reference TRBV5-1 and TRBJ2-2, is KAGVTQTPRYLIKTRGQQVTLSCSPISGHRSVSWYQQTPGQGLQFLFEYFSETQRNKGNFPGRFSGRQFSNSRSEMNVSTLELGDSALYLCASNDEGSNTGELFFGEGSRLTVL.

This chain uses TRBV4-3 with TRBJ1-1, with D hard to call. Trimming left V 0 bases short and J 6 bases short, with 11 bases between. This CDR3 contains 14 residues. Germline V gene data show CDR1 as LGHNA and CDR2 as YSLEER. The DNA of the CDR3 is TGCGCCAGCAGCCAAGATTCCAGAAGTCCTGAAGCTTTCTTT. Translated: CASSQDSRSPEAFF.

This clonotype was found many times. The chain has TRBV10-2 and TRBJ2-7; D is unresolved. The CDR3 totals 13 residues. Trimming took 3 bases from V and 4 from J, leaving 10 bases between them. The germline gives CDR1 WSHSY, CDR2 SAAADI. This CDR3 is CASSEGRAYEQYV. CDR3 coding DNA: TGCGCCAGCAGTGAAGGTCGTGCTTACGAGCAGTACGTC.

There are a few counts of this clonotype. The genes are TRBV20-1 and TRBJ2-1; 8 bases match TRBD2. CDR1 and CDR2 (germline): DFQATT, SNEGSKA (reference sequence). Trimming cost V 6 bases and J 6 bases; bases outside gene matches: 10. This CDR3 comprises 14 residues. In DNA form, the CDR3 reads TGCAGTGCCCACAAGCGGGAGAATGTCAATGAGCAGTTCTTC. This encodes CSAHKRENVNEQFF.

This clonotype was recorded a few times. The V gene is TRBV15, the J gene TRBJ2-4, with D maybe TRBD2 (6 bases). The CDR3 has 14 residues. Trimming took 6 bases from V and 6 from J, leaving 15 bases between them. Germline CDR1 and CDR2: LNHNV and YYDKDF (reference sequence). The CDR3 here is CATSDYPRGNIQYF. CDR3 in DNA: TGTGCCACCAGTGACTACCCGCGGGGAAACATTCAGTACTTC. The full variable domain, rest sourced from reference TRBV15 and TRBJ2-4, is DAMVIQNPRYQVTQFGKPVTLSCSQTLNHNVMYWYQQKSSQAPKLLFHYYDKDFNNEADTPDNFQSRRPNTSFCFLDIRSPGLGDTAMYLCATSDYPRGNIQYFGAGTRLSVL.

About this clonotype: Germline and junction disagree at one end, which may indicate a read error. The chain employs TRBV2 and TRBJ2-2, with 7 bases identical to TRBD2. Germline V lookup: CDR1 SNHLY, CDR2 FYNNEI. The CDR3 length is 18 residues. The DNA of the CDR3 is TGTACCAGCAGTGGCAGACTAGCCGGAGAACGGCCCTCCGGGGAGCTGTTTTTT. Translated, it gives CTSSGRLAGERPSGELFF.

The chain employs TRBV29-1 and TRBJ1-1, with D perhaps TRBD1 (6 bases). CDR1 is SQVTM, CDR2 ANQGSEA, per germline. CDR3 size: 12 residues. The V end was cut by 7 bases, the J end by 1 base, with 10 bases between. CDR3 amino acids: CSGKQGNTEAFF. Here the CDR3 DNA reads TGCAGCGGGAAACAGGGGAACACTGAAGCTTTCTTT.

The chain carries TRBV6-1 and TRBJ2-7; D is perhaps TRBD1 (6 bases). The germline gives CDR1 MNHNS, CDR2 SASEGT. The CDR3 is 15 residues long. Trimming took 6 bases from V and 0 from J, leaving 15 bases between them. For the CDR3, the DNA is TGTGCCAGCAGGGCGACAGGCGGCAGCTCCTACGAGCAGTACGTC. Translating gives CASRATGGSSYEQYV.

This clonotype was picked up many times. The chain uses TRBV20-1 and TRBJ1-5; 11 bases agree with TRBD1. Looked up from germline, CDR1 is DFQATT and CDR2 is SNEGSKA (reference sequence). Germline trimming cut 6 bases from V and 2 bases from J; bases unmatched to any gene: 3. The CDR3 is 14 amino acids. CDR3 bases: TGCAGTGCAAGGGGACAGGGGGGCAATCAGCCCCAGCATTTT. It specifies CSARGQGGNQPQHF.

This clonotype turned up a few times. The CDR3 protein is CASRLTSAGTIYF. CDR3 in DNA: TGTGCTAGTCGGCTTACCTCGGCTGGGACCATATATTTT. The chain links TRBV5-5 to TRBJ1-3; D is undetermined. CDR1 is SGHKS and CDR2 is YYEKEE in the germline V gene (reference sequence). This CDR3 region has 13 residues.

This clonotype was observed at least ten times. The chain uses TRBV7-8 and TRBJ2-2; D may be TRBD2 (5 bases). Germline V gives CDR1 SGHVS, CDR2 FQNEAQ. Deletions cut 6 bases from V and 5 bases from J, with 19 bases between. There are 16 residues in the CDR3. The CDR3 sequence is CASSDRALAITGELFF. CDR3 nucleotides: TGTGCCAGCAGTGATAGAGCCCTAGCAATTACCGGGGAGCTGTTTTTT.

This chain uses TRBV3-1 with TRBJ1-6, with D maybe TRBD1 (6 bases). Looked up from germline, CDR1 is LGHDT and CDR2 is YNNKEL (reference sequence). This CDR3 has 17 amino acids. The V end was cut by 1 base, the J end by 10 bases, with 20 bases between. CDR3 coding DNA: TGTGCCAGCAGCCAAGGGAGGGGGGGGGAAGGAGGATCACCCCTCCACTTT. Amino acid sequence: CASSQGRGGEGGSPLHF.

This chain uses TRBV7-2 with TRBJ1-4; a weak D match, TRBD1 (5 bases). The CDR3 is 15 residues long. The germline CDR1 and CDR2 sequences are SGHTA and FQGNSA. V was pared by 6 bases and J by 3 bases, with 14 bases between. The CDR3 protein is CASSPGTLANEKLFF. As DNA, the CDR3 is TGTGCCAGCAGTCCCGGGACCCTAGCTAATGAAAAACTGTTTTTT.

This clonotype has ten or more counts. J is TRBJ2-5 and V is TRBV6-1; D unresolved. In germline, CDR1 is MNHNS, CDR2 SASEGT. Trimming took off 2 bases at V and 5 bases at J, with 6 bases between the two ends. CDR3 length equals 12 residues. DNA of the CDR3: TGTGCCAGCAGTGAACGACGTGAGACCCAGTACTTC. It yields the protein CASSERRETQYF.